The 26 T cell receptor beta chains given below trace back to one sample, sequenced in a study of T cells in Graves' hyperthyroidism and ophthalmopathy. The investigators amplified TCR beta CDR3 regions from RNA transcripts. First-round RT-PCR of the TCR CDR3 relied on the HTBI primer set. TCRdb re-called the multiplex PCR reads through MiXCR, storing one row per CDR3 protein. The sample lists 250,000 to 300,000 distinct CDR3 sequences, about 14% occurring once. The material sequenced was blood. These receptors were taken from a woman aged 25 to 39 with Graves' hyperthyroidism that later progressed to Graves' ophthalmopathy.

The chain has TRBV30 and TRBJ1-1; weak D call: TRBD1 (5 bases). CDR3 length: 14 amino acids. Germline lookup yields CDR1 GTSNPN and CDR2 SVGIG (reference sequence). The V gene lost 1 base and the J gene lost 1 base, with 10 bases spanning the gap. Written as DNA, the CDR3 is TGTGCCTGGAGTGCGGGACGGAAGAACACTGAAGCTTTCTTT. It encodes CAWSAGRKNTEAFF.

This clonotype was seen a handful of times. The genes are TRBV19 and TRBJ2-7; D might be TRBD1 (6 bases). Trimming took off 5 bases at V and 5 bases at J, with 13 bases between the two ends. Germline V CDR1 and CDR2: LNHDA, SQIVND (reference sequence). This CDR3 spans 13 amino acids. CDR3 in DNA: TGTGCCAGTAGTGTAAATACAGGGAACGAGCAGTACTTC. The encoded protein is CASSVNTGNEQYF.

Regarding this clonotype: Given a much more abundant clone one base away, this may be a read error. The J gene is TRBJ2-3, the V gene TRBV6-2 or TRBV6-3; D may be TRBD2 (6 bases). Germline loops: CDR1 MNHEY, CDR2 SVGEGT. CDR3 length: 14 residues. The CDR3 bases are TGTGCCAGCAGCCCTAGCGCTAGCACAGATATGCAGTATTTT. This gives the protein CASSPSASTDMQYF.

This clonotype has a count of ten or more. The rearrangement uses TRBV5-1 and TRBJ2-2; the D is unclear. From germline, CDR1 is SGHRS and CDR2 YFSETQ. The CDR3 has 14 residues. V shed 3 bases and J shed 0 bases, with 6 bases lying between them. For the CDR3, the DNA is TGCGCCAGCAGCTACGCGACGAACACCGGGGAGCTGTTTTTT. Translated, it gives CASSYATNTGELFF. Complete variable domain (other parts from reference TRBV5-1 and TRBJ2-2): KAGVTQTPRYLIKTRGQQVTLSCSPISGHRSVSWYQQTPGQGLQFLFEYFSETQRNKGNFPGRFSGRQFSNSRSEMNVSTLELGDSALYLCASSYATNTGELFFGEGSRLTVL.

This clonotype was recorded a few times. This chain links TRBV29-1 with TRBJ2-2; D is perhaps TRBD2 (6 bases). Trimming took off 1 base at V and 6 bases at J, with 12 bases between the two ends. Germline CDR1 SQVTM, CDR2 ANQGSEA. The CDR3 covers 14 residues. This CDR3 is CSVEGDLTSGELFF. DNA for the CDR3: TGCAGCGTTGAAGGGGACTTGACATCCGGGGAGCTGTTTTTT.

This clonotype was counted between two and nine times. J is TRBJ2-1 and V is TRBV14; TRBD1 might be the D (5 bases). V was trimmed by 2 bases and J by 9 bases, leaving 11 bases between them. CDR3 length: 13 amino acids. Germline V gene sequence: CDR1 SGHDN, CDR2 FVKESK. Here the CDR3 DNA reads TGTGCCAGCAGCCAAAACACAGGAGTTGAGCAGTTCTTC. Protein sequence: CASSQNTGVEQFF.

This clonotype was seen at least ten times. The genes are TRBV19 and TRBJ2-1, with D perhaps matching TRBD2 (5 bases). This CDR3 region has 15 residues. V lost 6 bases, J lost 2 bases, and 14 bases lay in between. CDR1 LNHDA and CDR2 SQIVND come from the germline V gene (reference sequence). CDR3 protein: CASRNMDGTYNEQFF. For the CDR3, the DNA is TGTGCCAGTAGGAATATGGACGGGACCTACAATGAGCAGTTCTTC. The variable domain in full, with the rest retrieved from reference TRBV19 and TRBJ2-1, is DGGITQSPKYLFRKEGQNVTLSCEQNLNHDAMYWYRQDPGQGLRLIYYSQIVNDFQKGDIAEGYSVSREKKESFPLTVTSAQKNPTAFYLCASRNMDGTYNEQFFGPGTRLTVL.

This clonotype was counted at least ten times. The V and J genes are TRBV12-3 or TRBV12-4 and TRBJ2-5; no definite D call. With 1 base removed from V and 6 bases from J, the gap between germline ends came to 0 bases. The CDR3 contains 10 residues. The CDR3 is CASSLETQYF. CDR3 in DNA: TGTGCCAGCAGTTTAGAGACCCAGTACTTC.

In its sample, this clonotype was seen a few times. CDR3 sequence reads: CATSDFDRGDNTGELFF. Here the CDR3 DNA reads TGTGCCACCAGTGATTTCGACAGGGGTGACAACACCGGGGAGCTGTTTTTT. The chain joins TRBV24-1 to TRBJ2-2; TRBD1 agrees at 8 bases. The CDR3 sequence is 17 residues long. CDR1 and CDR2 from the germline V gene are KGHDR and SFDVKD. Trimming cost V 1 base and J 2 bases; bases outside gene matches: 5.

This clonotype came up many times. The rearrangement uses TRBV29-1 and TRBJ2-7, with 8 bases matching TRBD1. This CDR3 contains 12 residues. Germline V gene sequence: CDR1 SQVTM, CDR2 ANQGSEA. Losses at the gene ends were 5 bases for V and 4 bases for J; bases not matched to a gene: 4. The CDR3 here is CSVSDRDYEQYF. CDR3 coding DNA: TGCAGCGTTTCGGACAGGGATTACGAGCAGTACTTC.

This clonotype has at least ten counts. The CDR3 sequence is CASSLREAEAFF. The CDR3 nucleotides are TGTGCCAGCAGTTTAAGGGAAGCTGAAGCTTTCTTT. The V call is TRBV28, the J call TRBJ1-1; no firm D call. The germline CDR1 and CDR2 sequences are MDHEN and SYDVKM. V was cut by 2 bases and J by 6 bases, with 7 bases left in between. The CDR3 has 12 residues.

This clonotype appeared many times. The rearrangement links TRBV11-2 to TRBJ2-7; TRBD1 matches at 8 bases. CDR3 length: 14 amino acids. Per the germline V gene, CDR1 is SGHAT and CDR2 is FQNNGV. Trimming removed 2 bases from V and 6 bases from J; junction bases left unmatched: 6. The CDR3 DNA reads TGTGCCAGCAGCTTATTGACACAGGGGGTCGAGCAGTACTTC. Amino acids: CASSLLTQGVEQYF.

J is TRBJ2-1 and V is TRBV5-4; 16 bases fit TRBD2. Trimming took 2 bases from V and 9 from J; bases not matched to a gene: 5. The CDR3 contains 16 residues. Germline assignment: CDR1 SGHNT and CDR2 YYREEE (reference sequence). CDR3 residues: CASSFGGTSGRAEQFF. The CDR3 DNA reads as TGTGCCAGCAGCTTCGGGGGGACTAGCGGGAGGGCTGAGCAGTTCTTC.

The sample holds many counts of this clonotype. Here the CDR3 reads CASSSQRQYEQYF. CDR3 sequence (DNA): TGTGCCAGCAGCTCCCAGAGACAGTACGAGCAGTACTTC. The chain uses TRBV7-2 and TRBJ2-7, with D perhaps matching TRBD1 (5 bases). Per the germline V gene, CDR1 is SGHTA and CDR2 is FQGNSA. The CDR3 runs to 13 residues. V lost 4 bases to trimming and J lost 4 bases, with 11 bases between them.

This clonotype was recorded at least ten times. The chain couples TRBV24-1 to TRBJ2-1; 10 positions match TRBD1. Germline lookup yields CDR1 KGHDR and CDR2 SFDVKD. The CDR3 covers 16 residues. The V gene end was trimmed by 4 bases and the J gene end by 2 bases; junction bases not matched to a gene: 4. Here the CDR3 DNA reads TGTGCCACCAGTGAATATGACAGGGGGCCCTACAATGAGCAGTTCTTC. Residues: CATSEYDRGPYNEQFF.

This clonotype was seen repeatedly, ten times or more. The chain joins TRBV6-5 to TRBJ2-5, with 7 bases lining up with TRBD1. Germline loops: CDR1 MNHEY, CDR2 SVGAGI. The V and J ends lost 0 bases and 0 bases, in that order; junction bases with no gene match: 4. The CDR3 is 16 amino acids. Here the CDR3 DNA reads TGTGCCAGCAGTTACTCGAGGCAGGGGGACCAAGAGACCCAGTACTTC. It specifies CASSYSRQGDQETQYF.

This clonotype was seen repeatedly, ten times or more. The chain uses TRBV15 and TRBJ1-2; perhaps TRBD1 as D (6 bases). V gave up 0 bases and J gave up 1 base, with 9 bases separating them. The CDR3 sequence is 15 residues long. From germline, CDR1 is LNHNV and CDR2 YYDKDF (reference sequence). CDR3 amino acids: CATSRERGGNYGYTF. The CDR3 DNA reads TGTGCCACCAGCAGAGAGAGGGGGGGTAACTATGGCTACACCTTC.

The rearrangement joins TRBV14 to TRBJ2-2, with D tentatively TRBD2 (5 bases). CDR1 and CDR2 from the germline V gene are SGHDN and FVKESK. Trimming cost V 6 bases and J 6 bases, with 11 bases left between them. The CDR3 spans 13 residues. CDR3 nucleotide sequence: TGTGCCAGCAGTAGGACTCTCCCCGGGGAGCTGTTTTTT. Residues: CASSRTLPGELFF.

This clonotype was observed a few times. The genes are TRBV6-2 or TRBV6-3 and TRBJ2-6; possible D gene TRBD1, 6 bases. V lost 4 bases, J lost 3 bases, and 19 bases lay in between. This CDR3 is 18 amino acids long. Germline V gene sequence: CDR1 MNHEY, CDR2 SVGEGT. The CDR3 is CASSSQGPRMSGANVLTF. For the CDR3, the DNA is TGTGCCAGCAGTTCCCAGGGGCCCCGGATGAGTGGGGCCAACGTCCTGACTTTC.

V gene TRBV9 combines with J gene TRBJ2-2, with D maybe TRBD2 (6 bases). This CDR3 contains 16 residues. Germline values: CDR1 SGDLS, CDR2 YYNGEE. Trimming stripped 4 bases from V and 0 bases from J, with 13 bases between. CDR3 coding DNA: TGTGCCAGCAGCTCCCGACTAGACGCGAACACCGGGGAGCTGTTTTTT. Its protein is CASSSRLDANTGELFF.

This clonotype was seen many times. The chain combines TRBV6-5 with TRBJ2-2; 8 bases align to TRBD1. CDR1 MNHEY and CDR2 SVGAGI come from the germline V gene. Losses at the gene ends were 0 bases for V and 3 bases for J; bases not matched to a gene: 3. The CDR3 runs to 16 residues. CDR3 DNA sequence: TGTGCCAGCAGTTACTCGACAGGGGCGTACACCGGGGAGCTGTTTTTT. As protein: CASSYSTGAYTGELFF.

This clonotype was counted many times. This chain uses TRBV30 with TRBJ2-3, with TRBD1 identical over 7 bases. The V gene end was trimmed by 1 base and the J gene end by 2 bases; junction bases not matched to a gene: 6. Germline V lookup: CDR1 GTSNPN, CDR2 SVGIG (reference sequence). The CDR3 has 15 amino acids. The CDR3: CAWSEGQTTTDTQYF. In DNA form, the CDR3 reads TGTGCCTGGAGTGAGGGACAGACTACCACAGATACGCAGTATTTT.

This clonotype was counted at least ten times. J is TRBJ2-7 and V is TRBV18, with D possibly TRBD2 on 6 matching bases. The V and J ends lost 6 bases and 2 bases respectively, with 14 bases between them. Germline V lookup: CDR1 KGHSH, CDR2 LQKENI. The CDR3 consists of 14 residues. The CDR3 DNA reads TGTGCCAGCTCTCAATCGACTAGAACCTACGAGCAGTACTTC. It specifies CASSQSTRTYEQYF.

The V gene is TRBV2, the J gene TRBJ2-7; D possibly matches TRBD1 or TRBD2 (5 bases each). Germline CDR1 and CDR2: SNHLY and FYNNEI. The CDR3 consists of 13 residues. The germline V and J ends were trimmed by 10 bases and 5 bases, with 18 bases remaining between them. CDR3: CATQRARGHEQYF. DNA for the CDR3: TGTGCCACCCAGCGAGCGAGGGGCCACGAGCAGTACTTC.

This clonotype appeared many times. This chain links TRBV20-1 with TRBJ2-7, with D possibly TRBD2 on 5 matching bases. V lost 0 bases to trimming and J lost 0 bases, with 12 bases between them. CDR1 and CDR2 from the germline V gene are DFQATT and SNEGSKA (reference sequence). The CDR3 spans 15 residues. The CDR3 loop is CSARDNDYLSYEQYF. The CDR3 nucleotides read TGCAGTGCTAGAGATAACGACTACCTCTCCTACGAGCAGTACTTC.

The chain recombines TRBV5-6 with TRBJ1-6; tentative D call: TRBD1 (5 bases). Germline V lookup: CDR1 SGHDT, CDR2 YYEEEE. The CDR3 is 18 amino acids. Trimming took off 4 bases at V and 5 bases at J, with 22 bases between the two ends. The CDR3 DNA follows: TGTGCCAGCAGCCTCGGGAGACAGTTCTTCACGGATAATTCACCCCTCCACTTT. Protein product: CASSLGRQFFTDNSPLHF. The variable domain in full, completed from reference TRBV5-6 and TRBJ1-6, reads DAGVTQSPTHLIKTRGQQVTLRCSPKSGHDTVSWYQQALGQGPQFIFQYYEEEERQRGNFPDRFSGHQFPNYSSELNVNALLLGDSALYLCASSLGRQFFTDNSPLHFGNGTRLTVT.